A single sample is the source of the 11 T cell receptor beta chains below, sequenced in a study of control samples from healthy donors and cancer patients (TCRdb year 2020). The library was obtained by the immunoSEQ multiplex PCR assay. The table comes from immuneACCESS by way of TCRdb, which keeps in-frame sequences with V and J called. Part of the clones is missing from these tables; in studies checked, under half for an unresolved V gene and the rest for unknown reasons. In all, the sample holds about 120,000 clones, and around 89% of those were seen once. 3.4% of the sample rests with the top ten. Sequencing was carried out using blood. The receptors stem from a man aged 35-49 years in good health.

This chain links TRBV7-2 with TRBJ2-7, with 8 bases that match TRBD1. CDR1 and CDR2 from the germline V gene are SGHTA and FQGNSA. V trimming: 6 bases; J trimming: 1 base; junction bases outside the gene matches: 2. The length of the CDR3 is 13 residues. The CDR3 spells CASRWTGSYEQYF. The CDR3 coding sequence is TGTGCCAGCAGGTGGACAGGGTCCTACGAGCAGTACTTC.

J is TRBJ2-1 and V is TRBV30; possibly TRBD1 or TRBD2 for D (5 bases each). Germline CDR1 reads GTSNPN; CDR2 reads SVGIG (reference sequence). V lost 3 bases, J lost 9 bases, and 12 bases lay in between. CDR3 length: 12 residues. Here the CDR3 reads CAWSRDGREQFF. CDR3 sequence (DNA): TGTGCCTGGAGCCGGGACGGACGTGAGCAGTTCTTC.

The V and J genes are TRBV3-1 (or the pseudogene TRBV3-2) and TRBJ1-4; D unclear. V was shortened by 5 bases and J by 8 bases, with 18 bases between the two germline ends. Germline lookup yields CDR1 LGHDT and CDR2 YNNKEL (reference sequence). The CDR3 length is 15 residues. The CDR3: CASSERLGSLEKLFF. The CDR3 DNA reads TGTGCCAGCAGCGAACGACTAGGAAGTCTAGAAAAACTGTTTTTT.

V is TRBV27 and J is TRBJ1-5, with D possibly being TRBD1 (5 bases). The CDR3 loop spans 14 amino acids. CDR1 is MNHEY and CDR2 is SMNVEV in the germline V gene (reference sequence). Trimming stripped 6 bases from V and 6 bases from J, with 15 bases between. CDR3 protein: CASRLRGGGQPQHF. The DNA for the CDR3 is TGTGCCAGCAGGCTCCGGGGGGGTGGTCAGCCCCAGCATTTT.

The chain uses TRBV5-1 and TRBJ1-4; D may be TRBD1 (5 bases). Germline V gene lookup returns CDR1 SGHRS and CDR2 YFSETQ. The CDR3 is 14 residues long. Deletions cut 4 bases from V and 6 bases from J, with 13 bases between. Written as DNA, the CDR3 is TGCGCCAGCAGCCCAGACCCAGGGTATGAAAAACTGTTTTTT. The encoded protein is CASSPDPGYEKLFF.

This clone has only one observation. The genes are TRBV6-5 and TRBJ1-1; no definite D call. Germline-derived CDR1 and CDR2 are MNHEY and SVGAGI. V lost 6 bases, J lost 1 base, and 12 bases lay in between. This CDR3 is built from 14 residues. CDR3 DNA: TGTGCCAGCAGGGAGACCCCCGGGAACACTGAAGCTTTCTTT. Translating gives CASRETPGNTEAFF.

The rearrangement joins TRBV29-1 to TRBJ1-2; D perhaps matches TRBD1 (5 bases). Trimming removed 4 bases from V and 3 bases from J, with 9 bases in between. CDR1 is SQVTM, CDR2 ANQGSEA, per germline. The CDR3 runs to 12 residues. The CDR3 bases are TGCAGCGTTGTAGAAGGGGACTATGGCTACACCTTC. Its translation is CSVVEGDYGYTF.

This sequence joins TRBV6-4 and TRBJ2-1, with 9 bases aligning to TRBD2. CDR1 is MRHNA and CDR2 is SNTAGT in the germline V gene. V trimming: 6 bases; J trimming: 4 bases; junction bases outside the gene matches: 7. The CDR3 length is 15 residues. The CDR3 sequence: CASSPGLAVYNEQFF. CDR3 nucleotide sequence: TGTGCCAGCAGCCCGGGACTAGCCGTATACAATGAGCAGTTCTTC.

This clone has just one count. CDR3 sequence (DNA): TGTGCCAGCAGTTACTCGGCCGGGAACACTGAAGCTTTCTTT. Translated: CASSYSAGNTEAFF. V and J are TRBV6-6 and TRBJ1-1; D remains ambiguous. Looked up from germline, CDR1 is MNHNY and CDR2 is SVGAGI (reference sequence). The CDR3 extends over 14 amino acids. The V and J ends lost 0 bases and 1 base respectively, with 6 bases between them.

The V call is TRBV18, the J call TRBJ2-2, with unresolved D. Trimming left V 5 bases short and J 1 base short, with 8 bases between. This CDR3 is 14 amino acids long. From germline, CDR1 is KGHSH and CDR2 LQKENI. CDR3 sequence: CASSGVVNTGELFF. For the CDR3, the DNA is TGTGCCAGCTCAGGGGTTGTGAACACCGGGGAGCTGTTTTTT.

V is TRBV27 and J is TRBJ2-4, with D perhaps given as TRBD1 or TRBD2 (5 bases each). This CDR3 is built from 18 residues. Germline V gene sequence: CDR1 MNHEY, CDR2 SMNVEV (reference sequence). The V end was cut by 3 bases, the J end by 0 bases, with 18 bases between. The CDR3 region has the DNA TGTGCCAGCAGTTTGGGGAGACAGCTTATAGTAGCCAAAAACATTCAGTACTTC. Amino acids: CASSLGRQLIVAKNIQYF.